This paragraph reports one T cell receptor beta chain. This CDR3 contains 14 residues. Losses at the gene ends were 7 bases for V and 2 bases for J; bases not matched to a gene: 6. The source of the sample is a study of blood T cells in healthy people across ages. With a J-beta primer mix and a sample-barcoded 5' primer, a second PCR ran about 7 to 12 cycles. TCRdb itself ran the 5' RACE reads through MiXCR, one entry per CDR3 protein. The sample has around 990,000 distinct CDR3 sequences, approximately 26% seen once. These same data were also listed under a study on T cells of mothers and their children. That source notes: The study found thymic selection shapes TCR recombination output similarly in related and unrelated pairs.

Sequencing was carried out using blood. The chain employs TRBV12-3 or TRBV12-4 and TRBJ2-5; TRBD1 matches 8 bases. The TCR sequence derives from a girl aged 2-9 years in good health. Here the CDR3 DNA reads TGTGCCAGCACAGACAGGGGAAATCAAGAGACCCAGTACTTC. It encodes CASTDRGNQETQYF.